These 20 T cell receptor beta chains originate from one sample sequenced in a study of shared clonotypes between healthy human individuals. Naive CD8 cells were CD45RO-negative, positively selected for CCR7, excluding terminally differentiated effector memory CD45RA+ cells. Sequencing used immunoSEQ multiplex PCR; TCRdb keeps in-frame clones, though not all of them. The sample carries some 2 million clones, about 94% recorded once. The sample was naive CD8+ T cells sorted from blood. These receptors all stem from a man younger than 30 in good health.

V and J are TRBV6-5 and TRBJ2-7; perhaps TRBD1 as D (6 bases). Germline CDR1 is MNHEY and CDR2 is SVGAGI. V lost 0 bases to trimming and J lost 6 bases, with 15 bases between them. This CDR3 has 15 amino acids. The CDR3 bases are TGTGCCAGCAGTTACTCTATAACAGGGTTTGGCGAGCAGTACTTC. Translating it yields CASSYSITGFGEQYF.

The rearrangement uses TRBV7-2 and TRBJ2-3; 9 positions agree with TRBD2. Germline V CDR1 and CDR2: SGHTA, FQGNSA. The J segment lost 2 bases and the V segment lost 2 bases, leaving 2 bases of the junction unmatched. This CDR3 region has 15 residues. CDR3 DNA sequence: TGTGCCAGCAGCTTAACTAGCGGGTCCACAGATACGCAGTATTTT. Translation: CASSLTSGSTDTQYF.

The genes are TRBV10-2 and TRBJ2-1; perhaps D is TRBD1 or TRBD2 (6 bases each). V lost 11 bases, J lost 1 base, and 12 bases lay in between. CDR1 and CDR2 (germline): WSHSY, SAAADI. The CDR3 has 13 residues. CDR3 loop: CAGGGQSYNEQFF. In DNA form, the CDR3 reads TGCGCCGGAGGGGGTCAATCCTACAATGAGCAGTTCTTC.

Comments on this clone: The sample holds other DNA sequences that translate to the same CDR3. The CDR3 DNA sequence: TGTGCCAGCAGCTCACCTGGACAGGGTTATGGCTACACCTTC. Protein sequence: CASSSPGQGYGYTF. V usage is TRBV7-9 and J usage is TRBJ1-2; 8 bases fit TRBD1. Per the germline V gene, CDR1 is SEHNR and CDR2 is FQNEAQ (reference sequence). V was pared by 4 bases and J by 5 bases, with 6 bases of the junction left unmatched. The CDR3 is 14 amino acids. Based on the CDR3 plus reference TRBV7-9 and TRBJ1-2, the full variable domain is DTGVSQNPRHKITKRGQNVTFRCDPISEHNRLYWYRQTLGQGPEFLTYFQNEAQLEKSRLLSDRFSAERPKGSFSTLEIQRTEQGDSAMYLCASSSPGQGYGYTFGSGTRLTVV.

The chain is built from TRBV13 and TRBJ2-1; 11 bases agree with TRBD2. J was trimmed by 6 bases and V by 5 bases; bases with no gene match: 6. Germline lookup yields CDR1 PRHDT and CDR2 FYEKMQ (reference sequence). The CDR3 has 15 residues. Written as DNA, the CDR3 is TGTGCCAGCAGCGTACTAGCGGGAGAGGGCAATGAGCAGTTCTTC. Protein: CASSVLAGEGNEQFF.

The rearrangement uses TRBV9 and TRBJ2-1, with TRBD2 matching 9 bases. This CDR3 is 15 amino acids long. V dropped 4 bases and J dropped 5; count of bases not matched to a gene: 7. The germline V gene has CDR1 SGDLS and CDR2 YYNGEE. CDR3 sequence: CASSLVAGVNNEQFF. DNA for the CDR3: TGTGCCAGCAGCTTGGTAGCGGGAGTGAACAATGAGCAGTTCTTC.

The gene calls are TRBV6-5 and TRBJ1-2, with D perhaps matching TRBD1 (6 bases). From germline, CDR1 is MNHEY and CDR2 SVGAGI. Between the trimmed V and J ends, which lost 2 bases and 3 bases, there was a span of 13 bases. The CDR3 loop spans 15 amino acids. The CDR3 loop reads CASSYEGQLYYGYTF. The CDR3 DNA is TGTGCCAGCAGTTACGAAGGACAGTTATACTATGGCTACACCTTC.

The chain employs TRBV27 and TRBJ2-2; maybe TRBD2 (6 bases). The V end was cut by 6 bases, the J end by 6 bases, with 11 bases between. CDR1 is MNHEY and CDR2 is SMNVEV in the germline V gene (reference sequence). The CDR3 sequence is 13 residues long. As DNA, the CDR3 is TGTGCCAGCAGCCCGCGGGGATCCGGGGAGCTGTTTTTT. Translation gives CASSPRGSGELFF.

J is TRBJ1-2 and V is TRBV27, with TRBD1 matching over 10 bases. This CDR3 region has 16 residues. Unmatched junction bases numbered 8, after V lost 5 bases and J lost 2 bases. CDR1 and CDR2 (germline): MNHEY, SMNVEV (reference sequence). The CDR3: CASSHTGQGENYGYTF. The CDR3 DNA reads TGTGCCAGCAGTCACACCGGACAGGGGGAAAACTATGGCTACACCTTC.

V is TRBV7-9 and J is TRBJ2-5; D tentatively reads TRBD1 or TRBD2 (6 bases each). The V gene lost 2 bases and the J gene lost 4 bases, with 11 bases spanning the gap. CDR1 is SEHNR and CDR2 is FQNEAQ in the germline V gene (reference sequence). This CDR3 has 14 amino acids. The CDR3 loop reads CASSLTGGAETQYF. As DNA, the CDR3 is TGTGCCAGCAGCTTAACCGGGGGCGCAGAGACCCAGTACTTC. The variable domain in full, completed from reference TRBV7-9 and TRBJ2-5, reads DTGVSQNPRHKITKRGQNVTFRCDPISEHNRLYWYRQTLGQGPEFLTYFQNEAQLEKSRLLSDRFSAERPKGSFSTLEIQRTEQGDSAMYLCASSLTGGAETQYFGPGTRLLVL.

The V call is TRBV11-2, the J call TRBJ2-7; TRBD2 is a possible D gene (6 bases). Deletions cut 8 bases from V and 3 bases from J, with 11 bases between. CDR1 SGHAT and CDR2 FQNNGV come from the germline V gene. The CDR3 has 12 amino acids. This chain's CDR3 is CASSGLFYEQYF. For the CDR3, the DNA is TGTGCCAGCTCGGGACTTTTCTACGAGCAGTACTTC.

The chain combines TRBV6-5 with TRBJ2-7; 7 bases match TRBD1. CDR3 length: 14 amino acids. Germline CDR1 reads MNHEY; CDR2 reads SVGAGI. The ends lost 4 bases at V and 5 bases at J; junction bases unmatched: 8. The CDR3 sequence: CASSLQGSINEQYF. The DNA of the CDR3 is TGTGCCAGCAGTTTACAGGGGAGTATAAACGAGCAGTACTTC.

The V and J genes are TRBV7-3 and TRBJ2-7; either TRBD1 or TRBD2 may supply D (5 bases each). The CDR3 consists of 14 residues. V was pared by 0 bases and J by 3 bases, with 9 bases between. The germline V gene has CDR1 SGHTA and CDR2 FQGTGA. CDR3 DNA: TGTGCCAGCAGCTTAACGGGGACGGACTACGAGCAGTACTTC. Translated, it gives CASSLTGTDYEQYF.

Only a few counts were recorded for this clone. Distinct nucleotide sequences in the sample also encode this CDR3. V and J are TRBV27 and TRBJ2-7, with 7 bases identical to TRBD1. Germline-derived CDR1 and CDR2 are MNHEY and SMNVEV (reference sequence). The V and J ends lost 4 bases and 6 bases, in that order; junction bases with no gene match: 0. The CDR3 runs to 11 residues. The CDR3 DNA follows: TGTGCCAGCAGTTCAGGGGGCGAGCAGTACTTC. The encoded protein is CASSSGGEQYF.

This chain connects TRBV18 to TRBJ1-1; D possibly corresponds to TRBD1 (5 bases). Looked up from germline, CDR1 is KGHSH and CDR2 is LQKENI. CDR3 length: 16 residues. Trimming left V 0 bases short and J 2 bases short, with 13 bases between. Here the CDR3 reads CASSPPWGEGNTEAFF. The CDR3 nucleotides read TGTGCCAGCTCACCACCTTGGGGGGAAGGAAACACTGAAGCTTTCTTT. Supplemented by reference TRBV18 and TRBJ1-1, the full variable domain reads NAGVMQNPRHLVRRRGQEARLRCSPMKGHSHVYWYRQLPEEGLKFMVYLQKENIIDESGMPKERFSAEFPKEGPSILRIQQVVRGDSAAYFCASSPPWGEGNTEAFFGQGTRLTVV.

This rearrangement joins TRBV11-2 to TRBJ2-7, with a weak D call TRBD2 (5 bases). CDR1 is SGHAT and CDR2 is FQNNGV in the germline V gene. The CDR3 has 14 residues. V lost 1 base, J lost 2 bases, and 9 bases lay in between. CDR3 region: CASSLGAVAYEQYF. CDR3 coding DNA: TGTGCCAGCAGCTTAGGAGCGGTGGCCTACGAGCAGTACTTC.

This chain joins TRBV10-2 and TRBJ2-7; D is undetermined. The V gene lost 3 bases and the J gene lost 2 bases, with 8 bases spanning the gap. This CDR3 is built from 13 residues. Per the germline V gene, CDR1 is WSHSY and CDR2 is SAAADI. CDR3 region: CASSEWGPYEQYF. Written as DNA, the CDR3 is TGCGCCAGCAGTGAATGGGGTCCCTACGAGCAGTACTTC.

This sequence joins TRBV6-5 and TRBJ1-4; TRBD1 aligns across 7 bases. V was pared by 0 bases and J by 6 bases, with 1 base of the junction left unmatched. The CDR3 has 14 residues. Germline-derived CDR1 and CDR2 are MNHEY and SVGAGI. The CDR3: CASSYSQGDEKLFF. In DNA, the CDR3 is TGTGCCAGCAGTTACTCGCAGGGGGATGAAAAACTGTTTTTT.

The chain links TRBV27 to TRBJ1-4; the D is unclear. In germline, CDR1 is MNHEY, CDR2 SMNVEV (reference sequence). The CDR3 is 13 residues long. The V end lost 1 base, the J end lost 5 bases, and 5 bases lay between the germline ends. CDR3 region: CASSLFENEKLFF. The CDR3 coding sequence is TGTGCCAGCAGTTTATTTGAAAATGAAAAACTGTTTTTT.

The chain couples TRBV2 to TRBJ2-7, with TRBD2 matching 12 bases. The CDR3 has 15 residues. Germline values: CDR1 SNHLY, CDR2 FYNNEI. The J segment lost 6 bases and the V segment lost 8 bases, leaving 11 bases of the junction unmatched. The CDR3 reads CASRLAGGPWREQYF. DNA of the CDR3: TGTGCCAGCCGGCTAGCGGGAGGGCCGTGGCGCGAGCAGTACTTC.